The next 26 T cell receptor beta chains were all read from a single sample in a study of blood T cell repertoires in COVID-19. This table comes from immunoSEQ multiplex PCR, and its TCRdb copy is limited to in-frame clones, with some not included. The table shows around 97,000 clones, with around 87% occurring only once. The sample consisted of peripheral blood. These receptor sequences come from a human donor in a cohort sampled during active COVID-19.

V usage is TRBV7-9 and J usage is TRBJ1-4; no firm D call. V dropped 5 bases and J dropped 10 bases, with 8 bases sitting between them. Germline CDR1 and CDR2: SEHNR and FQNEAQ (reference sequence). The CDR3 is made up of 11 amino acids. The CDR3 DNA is TGTGCCAGCAGCCCGGGGATAAAACTGTTTTTT. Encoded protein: CASSPGIKLFF.

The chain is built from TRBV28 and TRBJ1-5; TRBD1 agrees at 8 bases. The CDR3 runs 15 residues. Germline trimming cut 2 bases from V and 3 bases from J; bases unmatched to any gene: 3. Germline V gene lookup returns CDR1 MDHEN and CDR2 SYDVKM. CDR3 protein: CASSLGTGYNQPQHF. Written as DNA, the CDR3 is TGTGCCAGCAGTTTAGGGACAGGATACAATCAGCCCCAGCATTTT.

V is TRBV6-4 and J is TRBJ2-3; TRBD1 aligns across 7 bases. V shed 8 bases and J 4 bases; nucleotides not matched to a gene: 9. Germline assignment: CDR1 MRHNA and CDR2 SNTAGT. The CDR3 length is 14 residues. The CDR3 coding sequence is TGTGCCAGCCGGCAGGACAGGAACTCAGATACGCAGTATTTT. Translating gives CASRQDRNSDTQYF.

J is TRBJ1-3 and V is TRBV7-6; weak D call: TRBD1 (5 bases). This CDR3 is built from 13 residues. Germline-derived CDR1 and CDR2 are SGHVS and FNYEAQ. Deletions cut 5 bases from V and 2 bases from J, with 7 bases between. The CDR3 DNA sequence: TGTGCCAGCAGCCGGGGGGCTGGAAACACCATATATTTT. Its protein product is CASSRGAGNTIYF.

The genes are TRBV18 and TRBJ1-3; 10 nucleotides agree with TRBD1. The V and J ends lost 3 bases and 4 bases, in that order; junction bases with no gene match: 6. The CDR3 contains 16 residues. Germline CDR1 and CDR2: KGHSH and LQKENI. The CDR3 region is CASSPRQGAFGNTIYF. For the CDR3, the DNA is TGTGCCAGCTCACCCAGACAGGGGGCGTTCGGAAACACCATATATTTT.

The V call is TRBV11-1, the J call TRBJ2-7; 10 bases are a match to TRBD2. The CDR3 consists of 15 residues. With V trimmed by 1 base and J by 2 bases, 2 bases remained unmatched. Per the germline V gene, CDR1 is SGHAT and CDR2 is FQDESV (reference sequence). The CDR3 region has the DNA TGTGCCAGCAGCTTAGGGACTAGCGGTCCCTACGAGCAGTACTTC. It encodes CASSLGTSGPYEQYF.

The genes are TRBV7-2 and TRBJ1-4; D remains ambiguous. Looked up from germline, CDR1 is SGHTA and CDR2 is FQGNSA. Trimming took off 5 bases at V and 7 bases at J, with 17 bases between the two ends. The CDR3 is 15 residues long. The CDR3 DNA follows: TGTGCCAGCAGCCGCACGGACGGACTCCGTGAAAAACTGTTTTTT. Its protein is CASSRTDGLREKLFF. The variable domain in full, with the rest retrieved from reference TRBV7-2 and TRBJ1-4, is GAGVSQSPSNKVTEKGKDVELRCDPISGHTALYWYRQSLGQGLEFLIYFQGNSAPDKSGLPSDRFSAERTGGSVSTLTIQRTQQEDSAVYLCASSRTDGLREKLFFGSGTQLSVL.

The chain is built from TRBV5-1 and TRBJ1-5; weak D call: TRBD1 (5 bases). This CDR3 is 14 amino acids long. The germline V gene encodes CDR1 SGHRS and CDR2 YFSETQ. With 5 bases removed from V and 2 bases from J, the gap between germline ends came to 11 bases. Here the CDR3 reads CASSYQGGNQPQHF. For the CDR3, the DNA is TGCGCCAGCAGTTATCAGGGTGGCAATCAGCCCCAGCATTTT.

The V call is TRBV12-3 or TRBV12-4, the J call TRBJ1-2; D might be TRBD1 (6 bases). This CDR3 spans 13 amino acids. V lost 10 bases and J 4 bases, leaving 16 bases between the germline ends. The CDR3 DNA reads TGTGCCACTACAGGGACCCGATTCTATGGCTACACCTTC. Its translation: CATTGTRFYGYTF.

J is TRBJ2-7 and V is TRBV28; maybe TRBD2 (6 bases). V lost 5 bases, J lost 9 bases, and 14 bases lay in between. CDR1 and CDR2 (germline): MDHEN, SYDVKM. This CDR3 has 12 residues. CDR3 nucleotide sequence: TGTGCCAGCAGTCCTGGTTGGAGGGGGCAGTACTTC. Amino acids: CASSPGWRGQYF.

The CDR3 spells CASSAVGQGNTEAFF. In nucleotides, the CDR3 is TGTGCCAGCAGCGCCGTGGGGCAGGGTAACACTGAAGCTTTCTTT. V is TRBV5-6 and J is TRBJ1-1; D is possibly TRBD1 (5 bases). In germline, CDR1 is SGHDT, CDR2 YYEEEE. The CDR3 extends over 15 amino acids. V was pared by 4 bases and J by 2 bases, with 15 bases between.

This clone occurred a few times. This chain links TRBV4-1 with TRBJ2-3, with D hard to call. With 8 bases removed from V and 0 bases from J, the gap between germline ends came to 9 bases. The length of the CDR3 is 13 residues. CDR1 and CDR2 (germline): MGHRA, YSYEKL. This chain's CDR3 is CASAITSTDTQYF. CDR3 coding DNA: TGCGCCAGCGCCATTACTAGCACAGATACGCAGTATTTT.

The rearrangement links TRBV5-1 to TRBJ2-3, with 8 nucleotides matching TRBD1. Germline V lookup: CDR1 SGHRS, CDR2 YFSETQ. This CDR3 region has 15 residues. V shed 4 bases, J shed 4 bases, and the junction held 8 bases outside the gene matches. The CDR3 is CASSGSGGQSDTQYF. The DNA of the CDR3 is TGCGCCAGCAGCGGGTCAGGGGGCCAATCAGATACGCAGTATTTT.

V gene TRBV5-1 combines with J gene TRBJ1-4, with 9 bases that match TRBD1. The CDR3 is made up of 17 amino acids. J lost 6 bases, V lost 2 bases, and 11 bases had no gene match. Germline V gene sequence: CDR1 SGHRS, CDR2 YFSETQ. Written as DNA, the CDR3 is TGCGCCAGCAGCTTAGGGACAGGGAAAGTTTGGGATGAAAAACTGTTTTTT. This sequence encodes CASSLGTGKVWDEKLFF.

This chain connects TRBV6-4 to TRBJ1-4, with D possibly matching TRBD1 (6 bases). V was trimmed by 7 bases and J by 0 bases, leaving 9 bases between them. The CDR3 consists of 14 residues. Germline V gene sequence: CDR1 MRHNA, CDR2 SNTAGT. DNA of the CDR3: TGTGCCAGCAACCAGGGGACAACTAATGAAAAACTGTTTTTT. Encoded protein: CASNQGTTNEKLFF.

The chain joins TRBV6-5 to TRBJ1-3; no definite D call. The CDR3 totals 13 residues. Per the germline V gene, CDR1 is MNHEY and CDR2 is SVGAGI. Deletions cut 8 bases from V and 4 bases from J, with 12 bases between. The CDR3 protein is CASVRTGGNTIYF. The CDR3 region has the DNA TGTGCCAGCGTTCGGACGGGAGGAAACACCATATATTTT.

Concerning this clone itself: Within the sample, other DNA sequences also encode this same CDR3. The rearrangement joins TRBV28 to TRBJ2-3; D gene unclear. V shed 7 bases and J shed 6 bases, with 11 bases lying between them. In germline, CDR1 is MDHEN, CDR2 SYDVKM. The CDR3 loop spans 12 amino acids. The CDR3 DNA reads TGTGCCAGCATCCGCGCCCCGGATACGCAGTATTTT. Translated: CASIRAPDTQYF.

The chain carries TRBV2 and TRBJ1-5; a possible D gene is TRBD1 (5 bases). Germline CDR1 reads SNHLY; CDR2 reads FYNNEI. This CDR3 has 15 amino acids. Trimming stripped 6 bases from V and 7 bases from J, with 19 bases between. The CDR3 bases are TGTGCCAGCAGCAGCGAGACTCAGGGAGGACAGCCCCAGCATTTT. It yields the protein CASSSETQGGQPQHF.

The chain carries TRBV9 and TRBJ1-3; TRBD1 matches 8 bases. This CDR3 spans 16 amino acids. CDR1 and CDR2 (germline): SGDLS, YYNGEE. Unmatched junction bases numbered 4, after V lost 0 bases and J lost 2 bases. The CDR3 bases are TGTGCCAGCAGCGTAGACACAGGGGGTACTGGAAACACCATATATTTT. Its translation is CASSVDTGGTGNTIYF.

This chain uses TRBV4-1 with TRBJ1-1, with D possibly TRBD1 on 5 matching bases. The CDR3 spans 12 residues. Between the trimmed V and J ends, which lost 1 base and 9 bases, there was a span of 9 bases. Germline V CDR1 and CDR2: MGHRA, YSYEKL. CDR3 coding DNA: TGCGCCAGCAGCCAAGCGGGACTTCAAGCTTTCTTT. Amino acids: CASSQAGLQAFF.

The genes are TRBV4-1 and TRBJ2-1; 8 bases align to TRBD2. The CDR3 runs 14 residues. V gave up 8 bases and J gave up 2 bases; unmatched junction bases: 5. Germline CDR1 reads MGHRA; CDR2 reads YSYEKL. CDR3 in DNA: TGCGCCAGCCGGCTAGCGGGTACCTACAATGAGCAGTTCTTC. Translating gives CASRLAGTYNEQFF.

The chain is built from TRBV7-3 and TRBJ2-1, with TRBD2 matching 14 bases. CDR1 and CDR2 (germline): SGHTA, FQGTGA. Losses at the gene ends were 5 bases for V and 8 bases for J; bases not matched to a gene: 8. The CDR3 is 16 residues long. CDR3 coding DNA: TGTGCCAGCAGCACGCGGACTAGCGGGGGGATGGATGAGCAGTTCTTC. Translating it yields CASSTRTSGGMDEQFF.

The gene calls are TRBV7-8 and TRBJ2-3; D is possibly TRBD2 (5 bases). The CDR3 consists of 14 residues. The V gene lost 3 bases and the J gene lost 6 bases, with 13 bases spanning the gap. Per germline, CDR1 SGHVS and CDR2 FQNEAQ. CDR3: CASSFPAGPDTQYF. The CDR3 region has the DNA TGTGCCAGCAGCTTTCCGGCGGGCCCGGATACGCAGTATTTT.

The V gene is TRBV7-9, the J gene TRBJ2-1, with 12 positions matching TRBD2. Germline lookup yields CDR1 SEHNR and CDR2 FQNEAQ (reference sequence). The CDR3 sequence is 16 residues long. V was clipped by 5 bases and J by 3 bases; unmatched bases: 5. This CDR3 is CASSPRLAGDYNEQFF. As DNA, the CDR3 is TGTGCCAGCAGCCCTAGACTAGCGGGAGACTACAATGAGCAGTTCTTC.

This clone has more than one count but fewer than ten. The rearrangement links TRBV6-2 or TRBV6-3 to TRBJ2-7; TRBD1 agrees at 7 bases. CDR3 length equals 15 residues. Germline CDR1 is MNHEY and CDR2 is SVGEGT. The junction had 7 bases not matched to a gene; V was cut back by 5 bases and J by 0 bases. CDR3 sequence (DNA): TGTGCCAGCAGTACGTTAGGACAGGCCTCCTACGAGCAGTACTTC. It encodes CASSTLGQASYEQYF.

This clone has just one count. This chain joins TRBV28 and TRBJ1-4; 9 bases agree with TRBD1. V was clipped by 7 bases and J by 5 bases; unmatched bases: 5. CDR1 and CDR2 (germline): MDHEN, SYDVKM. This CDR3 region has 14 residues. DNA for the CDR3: TGTGCCAGCACCAGGACAGGGGAAAATGAAAAACTGTTTTTT. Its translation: CASTRTGENEKLFF.